The following is a TCR beta chain sequence with its context. Antigen specificity is unknown. This entry is derived from a study of regulatory T cells in long-lasting Graves disease. Regarding the study as a whole: TCR diversity was lower in persistent Graves' patients (versus newly diagnosed ones). TRBV28, TRBJ1-2 and TRBJ2-5 were favored in persistent disease.

For TCR beta, libraries came from iRepertoire HTBI primers and Arm-PCR of CDR3 regions. From the multiplex PCR reads, TCRdb called clonotypes with MiXCR, one entry per CDR3 protein. The sample includes 600,000 to 800,000 distinct CDR3 sequences, around 30% seen only once; the top ten take under 50%. Sample time point: persistent/refractory GD, antithyroid drugs over 5 years with positive TRAb. Preparation of the TCR library used RNA extracted from PBMCs. The germline V gene encodes CDR1 DFQATT and CDR2 SNEGSKA (reference sequence). V was trimmed by 1 base and J by 2 bases, leaving 9 bases between them. This CDR3 contains 14 residues.

V gene TRBV20-1 combines with J gene TRBJ1-5; D unclear. The clonotype was recovered from a female donor with Graves disease. Sequenced here: peripheral blood mononuclear cells (PBMCs), sampled when the disease was refractory, from a patient treated with antithyroid drugs. The CDR3 spells CSARVGLGNQPQHF. The CDR3 DNA is TGCAGTGCTAGAGTAGGCCTCGGCAATCAGCCCCAGCATTTT.